The rows below give T cell receptor beta chains drawn from one sample of a study of blood T cell repertoires in COVID-19. Using immunoSEQ multiplex PCR, the repertoire was profiled, and TCRdb retains in-frame clones only, with some absent. The data contain around 100,000 clones, 86% of them singletons. Sequenced sample: peripheral blood. The receptors derive from a man older than 75 with acute or convalescent COVID-19. CDR3s include the opening cysteine and the closing phenylalanine or tryptophan. A D gene is named only where the DNA matches it firmly. Not every row has a clone size; where given, it reads once, few, many or a size class.

cdr3_length: 16
v_call: TRBV27
d_call: -
j_call: TRBJ2-4
clone_size: -
cdr3_nt: TGTGCCAGCAGTTTCAGGGTCTTTCTAGCCAAAAACATTCAGTACTTC
cdr3_aa: CASSFRVFLAKNIQYF

cdr3_length: 15
v_call: TRBV4-1
d_call: TRBD2
j_call: TRBJ2-1
clone_size: -
cdr3_nt: TGCGCCAGCAGCTCCGGCGGTAGCGGGAGGTATGAGCAGTTCTTC
cdr3_aa: CASSSGGSGRYEQFF

cdr3_length: 19
v_call: TRBV2
d_call: TRBD1
j_call: TRBJ2-1
clone_size: -
cdr3_nt: TGTGCCAGCAGTGAAGAGTTTCCGACAGGGACGAGCTCCTACAATGAGCAGTTCTTC
cdr3_aa: CASSEEFPTGTSSYNEQFF

cdr3_length: 13
v_call: TRBV5-4
d_call: -
j_call: TRBJ2-5
clone_size: few
cdr3_nt: TGTGCCAGCAGCACAGGGTTTTCGGAGACCCAGTACTTC
cdr3_aa: CASSTGFSETQYF

cdr3_length: 18
v_call: TRBV7-8
d_call: TRBD1
j_call: TRBJ2-1
clone_size: -
cdr3_nt: TGTGCCAGCAGCTTACTCCTCCGGGACAGGGGTTTCTACAATGAGCAGTTCTTC
cdr3_aa: CASSLLLRDRGFYNEQFF

cdr3_length: 15
v_call: TRBV5-1
d_call: -
j_call: TRBJ2-1
clone_size: -
cdr3_nt: TGCGCCAGCAGCTCCGAGGGGGTGGCCTACAATGAGCAGTTCTTC
cdr3_aa: CASSSEGVAYNEQFF

cdr3_length: 16
v_call: TRBV2
d_call: TRBD1
j_call: TRBJ2-5
clone_size: -
cdr3_nt: TGTGCCAGCAGTCGGGCGGGACAGGGGGCTCCAGAGACCCAGTACTTC
cdr3_aa: CASSRAGQGAPETQYF

cdr3_length: 17
v_call: TRBV7-9
d_call: TRBD2
j_call: TRBJ2-3
clone_size: -
cdr3_nt: TGTGCCAGCAGCTTAGCCCGGACTAGCGGGAGGAGAATGGCGCAGTATTTT
cdr3_aa: CASSLARTSGRRMAQYF

cdr3_length: 14
v_call: TRBV28
d_call: -
j_call: TRBJ1-4
clone_size: -
cdr3_nt: TGTGCCAGTCTAGACCGTGCAACTAATGAAAAACTGTTTTTT
cdr3_aa: CASLDRATNEKLFF

cdr3_length: 15
v_call: TRBV9
d_call: TRBD1
j_call: TRBJ1-5
clone_size: once
cdr3_nt: TGTGCCAGCAGTCGGACAGGGGATAGCAATCAGCCCCAGCATTTT
cdr3_aa: CASSRTGDSNQPQHF

cdr3_length: 16
v_call: TRBV28
d_call: -
j_call: TRBJ1-4
clone_size: -
cdr3_nt: TGTGCCAGCAGTTTATTTGAATTCGTGGGGAGAGAAAAACTGTTTTTT
cdr3_aa: CASSLFEFVGREKLFF

cdr3_length: 17
v_call: TRBV5-1
d_call: -
j_call: TRBJ2-7
clone_size: -
cdr3_nt: TGCGCCAGCAGCGTGGAGACAAGGGGTAATAGAGGCTACGAGCAGTACTTC
cdr3_aa: CASSVETRGNRGYEQYF

cdr3_length: 15
v_call: TRBV3-1/TRBV3-2
d_call: -
j_call: TRBJ2-5
clone_size: -
cdr3_nt: TGTGCCAGCAGCTCAGGGGTAAGGTCCCAAGAGACCCAGTACTTC
cdr3_aa: CASSSGVRSQETQYF